This paragraph reports one TCR beta chain. Its specificity is unknown. The data stem from a study of cytomegalovirus exposure and HLA in healthy donors. Findings and limits, study-wide: Across HLA loci, a later analysis found differing TCR association rates, with DRB1 most and HLA-C fewest. Excluded: some indistinguishable V segments such as TRBV6-2 and TRBV6-3.

The ends were cut back, 3 bases at V and 5 bases at J, with 11 bases in the middle. This CDR3 is 14 amino acids long. The germline CDR1 and CDR2 sequences are LNHDA and SQIVND (reference sequence). PCR involved 60 Vbeta and 13 Jbeta primers. As handled by the study authors: Tens of millions of unique TCR beta chains, roughly 10 million shared, were counted in a later analysis. Data came from immunoSEQ multiplex PCR; TCRdb stores just in-frame clones and leaves some out. V and J calls and clone size come straight from that table; D and trimming were deduced from the DNA. The repertoire includes around 85,000 clones, 80% of them detected once, and around 23% sits in the top ten.

This sequence was found in a woman aged 50 to 65 in good health and CMV-seropositive. The chain uses TRBV19 and TRBJ1-5, with D tentatively TRBD1 (5 bases). The sample was PBMCs. CDR3 in amino acids: CASSIRGFYQPQHF. The DNA of the CDR3 is TGTGCCAGTAGTATCCGGGGGTTCTATCAGCCCCAGCATTTT. Drawing the rest from reference TRBV19 and TRBJ1-5, the complete variable domain is DGGITQSPKYLFRKEGQNVTLSCEQNLNHDAMYWYRQDPGQGLRLIYYSQIVNDFQKGDIAEGYSVSREKKESFPLTVTSAQKNPTAFYLCASSIRGFYQPQHFGDGTRLSIL.